The next 25 T cell receptor beta chains were all read from a single sample in a study of T cell changes during pregnancy in multiple sclerosis. This table comes from immunoSEQ multiplex PCR, and its TCRdb copy is limited to in-frame clones, with some not included. The top ten clones hold about 8% of a sample with tens of thousands of clones, roughly 88% of them seen once. Sequences were derived from CD8+ T cells from peripheral blood mononuclear cells, sampled in the first trimester of pregnancy. The receptors shown here come from a female donor in good health, enrolled as a control in a pregnancy study.

The chain combines TRBV14 with TRBJ2-1; 9 bases line up with TRBD2. Germline assignment: CDR1 SGHDN and CDR2 FVKESK. V dropped 2 bases and J dropped 4; count of bases not matched to a gene: 3. The CDR3 totals 15 residues. CDR3 nucleotides: TGTGCCAGCAGCCAATTAGCGGGGGAGTACAATGAGCAGTTCTTC. Protein sequence: CASSQLAGEYNEQFF.

The chain carries TRBV5-4 and TRBJ1-2; 7 bases line up with TRBD1. The CDR3 has 14 residues. V was pared by 0 bases and J by 4 bases, with 3 bases of the junction left unmatched. CDR1 and CDR2 (germline): SGHNT, YYREEE (reference sequence). As DNA, the CDR3 is TGTGCCAGCAGCTTGGGGGGACAGCTCTATGGCTACACCTTC. Its protein product is CASSLGGQLYGYTF.

The chain is built from TRBV9 and TRBJ2-3; TRBD2 matches at 13 bases. This CDR3 contains 18 residues. Germline V gene sequence: CDR1 SGDLS, CDR2 YYNGEE. V lost 4 bases to trimming and J lost 2 bases; unmatched junction nucleotides: 10. For the CDR3, the DNA is TGTGCCAGCAGCCCCCAGGGGACTAGCGGGGTCCCCACAGATACGCAGTATTTT. This gives the protein CASSPQGTSGVPTDTQYF. The variable domain in full, completed from reference TRBV9 and TRBJ2-3, reads DSGVTQTPKHLITATGQRVTLRCSPRSGDLSVYWYQQSLDQGLQFLIQYYNGEERAKGNILERFSAQQFPDLHSELNLSSLELGDSALYFCASSPQGTSGVPTDTQYFGPGTRLTVL.

The chain joins TRBV4-1 to TRBJ1-1, with D hard to call. Germline V gene sequence: CDR1 MGHRA, CDR2 YSYEKL. This CDR3 has 12 amino acids. Trimming cost V 2 bases and J 10 bases, with 11 bases left between them. The CDR3 loop reads CASSQMASRAFF. In DNA, the CDR3 is TGCGCCAGCAGCCAAATGGCAAGTCGAGCTTTCTTT.

The chain uses TRBV4-3 and TRBJ2-1, with TRBD2 identical over 8 bases. Per germline, CDR1 LGHNA and CDR2 YSLEER. V was pared by 3 bases and J by 8 bases, with 12 bases of the junction left unmatched. CDR3 length: 16 amino acids. The CDR3 sequence is CASSHTGGRGGHEQFF. The CDR3 bases are TGCGCCAGCAGCCATACGGGGGGTCGCGGGGGGCATGAGCAGTTCTTC.

The V and J genes are TRBV11-1 and TRBJ2-1; D is unresolved. Trimming left V 5 bases short and J 9 bases short, with 23 bases between. CDR1 is SGHAT, CDR2 FQDESV, per germline (reference sequence). CDR3 size: 16 residues. The CDR3 sequence is CASSPESRLPYAEQFF. As DNA, the CDR3 is TGTGCCAGCAGCCCCGAGTCGCGGCTCCCTTACGCTGAGCAGTTCTTC.

V is TRBV7-9 and J is TRBJ2-1; 9 nucleotides match TRBD1. Per germline, CDR1 SEHNR and CDR2 FQNEAQ (reference sequence). Unmatched junction bases numbered 5, after V lost 7 bases and J lost 13 bases. The CDR3 contains 11 residues. The CDR3 loop is CASNTGGPQFF. For the CDR3, the DNA is TGTGCCAGCAACACAGGGGGCCCCCAGTTCTTC.

This chain uses TRBV14 with TRBJ2-7; 7 bases are a match to TRBD2. The ends lost 0 bases at V and 3 bases at J; junction bases unmatched: 2. The CDR3 has 14 amino acids. Germline V lookup: CDR1 SGHDN, CDR2 FVKESK. The CDR3 loop reads CASSQDWTSYEQYF. DNA of the CDR3: TGTGCCAGCAGCCAAGATTGGACTAGCTACGAGCAGTACTTC.

V usage is TRBV7-2 and J usage is TRBJ2-1; D unresolved. The V gene's germline CDR1 is SGHTA and CDR2 FQGNSA. The CDR3 is made up of 12 amino acids. With 5 bases removed from V and 8 bases from J, the gap between germline ends came to 10 bases. The CDR3 is CASSTYVDEQFF. The CDR3 DNA follows: TGTGCCAGCAGCACCTATGTTGATGAGCAGTTCTTC.

In DNA form, the CDR3 reads TGCAGCGGAACCGGGAGAGGAGCAGACAATGAGCAGTTCTTC. Residues: CSGTGRGADNEQFF. The chain joins TRBV29-1 to TRBJ2-1, with a weak D call TRBD2 (6 bases). Between the trimmed V and J ends, which lost 7 bases and 5 bases, there was a span of 18 bases. CDR1 is SQVTM, CDR2 ANQGSEA, per germline. The CDR3 length is 14 residues.

The gene calls are TRBV11-1 and TRBJ2-3, with TRBD2 identical over 9 bases. The V and J ends lost 5 bases and 12 bases, in that order; junction bases with no gene match: 9. The germline V gene encodes CDR1 SGHAT and CDR2 FQDESV (reference sequence). The CDR3 length is 13 residues. The CDR3 reads CASSTTSGRVQYF. The CDR3, as DNA: TGTGCCAGCAGCACTACTAGCGGGCGGGTTCAGTATTTT.

The V and J genes are TRBV28 and TRBJ1-4; the D gene is possibly TRBD1 (5 bases). V lost 2 bases to trimming and J lost 4 bases, with 20 bases between them. In germline, CDR1 is MDHEN, CDR2 SYDVKM. The CDR3 has 18 amino acids. Here the CDR3 DNA reads TGTGCCAGCAGTTTAGGGATCCGGACATGGGTAGATAATGAAAAACTGTTTTTT. Translated, it gives CASSLGIRTWVDNEKLFF.

This rearrangement joins TRBV9 to TRBJ1-2, with 8 bases aligning to TRBD1. CDR3 length equals 15 residues. V trimming: 4 bases; J trimming: 8 bases; junction bases outside the gene matches: 13. Germline CDR1 and CDR2: SGDLS and YYNGEE. The CDR3 is CASSPGTGLMGGYTF. As DNA, the CDR3 is TGTGCCAGCAGCCCCGGGACAGGCCTCATGGGAGGCTACACCTTC.

The rearrangement joins TRBV10-3 to TRBJ2-2; D is undetermined. V dropped 3 bases and J dropped 5 bases, with 7 bases sitting between them. Germline values: CDR1 ENHRY, CDR2 SYGVKD. This CDR3 is 13 amino acids long. This CDR3 is CAISDSETGELFF. Here the CDR3 DNA reads TGTGCCATCAGTGATTCGGAGACCGGGGAGCTGTTTTTT.

In this sample, this clone turned up once. V gene TRBV4-3 combines with J gene TRBJ2-5; 8 bases align to TRBD1. Germline V gene lookup returns CDR1 LGHNA and CDR2 YSLEER. CDR3 size: 17 residues. V shed 1 base, J shed 2 bases, and the junction held 9 bases outside the gene matches. The CDR3 here is CASSQARTGMGQETQYF. CDR3 coding DNA: TGCGCCAGCAGCCAAGCAAGGACAGGGATGGGGCAAGAGACCCAGTACTTC.

This chain joins TRBV5-4 and TRBJ1-1; D may be TRBD1 (6 bases). Germline V gives CDR1 SGHNT, CDR2 YYREEE (reference sequence). The CDR3 has 16 amino acids. V lost 6 bases to trimming and J lost 1 base, with 19 bases between them. CDR3 amino acids: CASNDRDTKGNTEAFF. CDR3 nucleotides: TGTGCCAGCAACGACCGGGACACTAAAGGGAACACTGAAGCTTTCTTT.

This rearrangement joins TRBV7-6 to TRBJ1-5, with D unresolved. Germline CDR1 reads SGHVS; CDR2 reads FNYEAQ. The CDR3 has 14 amino acids. V was pared by 4 bases and J by 4 bases, with 11 bases between. The CDR3 nucleotides are TGTGCCAGCAGCTCCCTCGATAGAAATCAGCCCCAGCATTTT. Translated, it gives CASSSLDRNQPQHF. Combining the CDR3 with reference TRBV7-6 and TRBJ1-5 gives the whole variable domain GAGVSQSPRYKVTKRGQDVALRCDPISGHVSLYWYRQALGQGPEFLTYFNYEAQQDKSGLPNDRFSAERPEGSISTLTIQRTEQRDSAMYRCASSSLDRNQPQHFGDGTRLSIL.

The gene calls are TRBV27 and TRBJ2-2; D is ambiguous. The germline CDR1 and CDR2 sequences are MNHEY and SMNVEV (reference sequence). This CDR3 region has 12 residues. Trimming stripped 3 bases from V and 7 bases from J, with 6 bases between. The CDR3 DNA sequence: TGTGCCAGCAGTTTTTCGGGCGGGGAGCTGTTTTTT. Its translation is CASSFSGGELFF.

The table lists this clone with a count of one. V is TRBV9 and J is TRBJ2-3; TRBD2 matches at 9 bases. With V trimmed by 0 bases and J by 5 bases, 16 bases remained unmatched. Germline-derived CDR1 and CDR2 are SGDLS and YYNGEE. The CDR3 is 19 residues long. The CDR3 coding sequence is TGTGCCAGCAGCGTAGAGGGACTTGCGGGGGGGCCGGCGATAGATACGCAGTATTTT. Amino acids: CASSVEGLAGGPAIDTQYF.

CDR3 nucleotide sequence: TGTGCCAGCAGCTTAGGGCAGGGGCAGTTCTTC. Translating gives CASSLGQGQFF. The chain recombines TRBV7-9 with TRBJ2-1; perhaps TRBD1 as D (5 bases). The CDR3 spans 11 residues. Germline V lookup: CDR1 SEHNR, CDR2 FQNEAQ (reference sequence). V was shortened by 1 base and J by 12 bases, with 7 bases between the two germline ends.

This clone was found once. In DNA form, the CDR3 reads TGTGCCAGCAGCTTTGGTGGGGCGCAAGGCTACACCTTC. Amino acid sequence: CASSFGGAQGYTF. This rearrangement joins TRBV7-9 to TRBJ1-2, with D possibly TRBD1 on 5 matching bases. Trimming took 3 bases from V and 8 from J, leaving 13 bases between them. The CDR3 consists of 13 residues. Looked up from germline, CDR1 is SEHNR and CDR2 is FQNEAQ (reference sequence). Full variable domain (missing parts from reference TRBV7-9 and TRBJ1-2): DTGVSQNPRHKITKRGQNVTFRCDPISEHNRLYWYRQTLGQGPEFLTYFQNEAQLEKSRLLSDRFSAERPKGSFSTLEIQRTEQGDSAMYLCASSFGGAQGYTFGSGTRLTVV.

The chain has TRBV7-9 and TRBJ2-1, with D tentatively TRBD2 (5 bases). Germline values: CDR1 SEHNR, CDR2 FQNEAQ (reference sequence). Trimming pared 5 bases from V and 12 bases from J, leaving 14 bases between. This CDR3 comprises 12 residues. The CDR3 is CASSNWQAGQFF. The CDR3, as DNA: TGTGCCAGCAGCAACTGGCAGGCGGGGCAGTTCTTC.

The chain combines TRBV4-3 with TRBJ2-1; 14 bases are shared with TRBD2. Looked up from germline, CDR1 is LGHNA and CDR2 is YSLEER. There are 16 residues in the CDR3. The V gene end was trimmed by 4 bases and the J gene end by 1 base; junction bases not matched to a gene: 0. CDR3 protein: CASSRTSGGSYNEQFF. In DNA, the CDR3 is TGCGCCAGCAGCCGGACTAGCGGGGGGTCCTACAATGAGCAGTTCTTC.

The rearrangement joins TRBV4-3 to TRBJ1-4; 7 bases agree with TRBD1. Trimming cost V 0 bases and J 4 bases; bases outside gene matches: 8. Germline V gene lookup returns CDR1 LGHNA and CDR2 YSLEER. The CDR3 loop spans 17 amino acids. CDR3 sequence: CASSQDGGQRLNEKLFF. The CDR3, as DNA: TGCGCCAGCAGCCAAGATGGGGGACAGAGACTTAATGAAAAACTGTTTTTT.

The chain uses TRBV5-1 and TRBJ1-2, with D unclear. V gave up 3 bases and J gave up 8 bases, with 8 bases separating them. CDR3 size: 11 residues. The germline V gene encodes CDR1 SGHRS and CDR2 YFSETQ. For the CDR3, the DNA is TGCGCCAGCAGCTCCGGGGTCGGCTACACCTTC. It codes for CASSSGVGYTF.